One and the same sample provided the 5 T cell receptor beta chains below, sequenced in a study of cytomegalovirus exposure and HLA in healthy donors. In the PCR, 60 Vbeta and 13 Jbeta primers were used. Profiling relied on immunoSEQ multiplex PCR, and the TCRdb table lists in-frame clones only, not all of them. Among approximately 190,000 clones listed, 75% to 80% were seen once. Sample: PBMCs. Source of these receptors: a woman in her 30s in good health and CMV-seropositive.

Only one count was recorded for this clone. CDR3 region: CASSDTAGTGSGELFF. CDR3 coding DNA: TGTGCCAGCAGTGACACTGCCGGGACAGGGTCCGGGGAGCTGTTTTTT. The chain joins TRBV6-4 to TRBJ2-2; 9 bases line up with TRBD1. The CDR3 runs 16 residues. The junction had 7 bases not matched to a gene; V was cut back by 2 bases and J by 6 bases. Germline V gene lookup returns CDR1 MRHNA and CDR2 SNTAGT.

The CDR3 bases are TGTGCCAGCAGCCAGGACAGGGGTGGCTACACCTTC. It specifies CASSQDRGGYTF. V is TRBV4-2 and J is TRBJ1-2, with 9 bases matching TRBD1. Germline V gene lookup returns CDR1 LGHNA and CDR2 YNFKEQ. V lost 3 bases, J lost 7 bases, and 0 bases stayed unmatched. The CDR3 totals 12 residues.

This clone was counted once. The V gene is TRBV29-1, the J gene TRBJ1-1, with 9 bases that match TRBD1. The junction had 10 bases not matched to a gene; V was cut back by 5 bases and J by 0 bases. Per the germline V gene, CDR1 is SQVTM and CDR2 is ANQGSEA. This CDR3 contains 16 residues. CDR3 sequence reads: CSVQGGTGNMNTEAFF. CDR3 coding DNA: TGCAGCGTTCAGGGGGGGACAGGGAACATGAACACTGAAGCTTTCTTT.

A few counts support this clone. The chain couples TRBV6-5 to TRBJ2-5, with TRBD1 matching 8 bases. The end of the DNA fits TRBJ2-7 better, so the J call may be wrong. Germline V gene lookup returns CDR1 MNHEY and CDR2 SVGAGI. The CDR3 extends over 14 amino acids. In nucleotides, the CDR3 is TGTGCCAGCAGTTACGGACAGGGAGGCTACGAGCAGTACTTC. It encodes CASSYGQGGYEQYF.

This clone came up a few times. The J gene is TRBJ1-6, the V gene TRBV4-2; 8 positions match TRBD1. The CDR3 spans 23 residues. J was trimmed by 0 bases and V by 0 bases; bases with no gene match: 19. CDR1 LGHNA and CDR2 YNFKEQ come from the germline V gene. The CDR3 nucleotides read TGTGCCAGCAGCCAAGATATCCTAGGACGGGGACAGGAAAGGAGCTCCTATAATTCACCCCTCCACTTT. Amino acids: CASSQDILGRGQERSSYNSPLHF.